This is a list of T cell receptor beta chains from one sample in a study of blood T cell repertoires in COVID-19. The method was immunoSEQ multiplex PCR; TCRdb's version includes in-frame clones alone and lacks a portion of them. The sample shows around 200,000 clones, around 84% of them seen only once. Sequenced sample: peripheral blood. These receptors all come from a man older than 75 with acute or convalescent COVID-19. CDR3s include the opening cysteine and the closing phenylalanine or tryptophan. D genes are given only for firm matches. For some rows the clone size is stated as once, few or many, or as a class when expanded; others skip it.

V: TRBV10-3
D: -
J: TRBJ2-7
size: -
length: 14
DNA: TGTGCCATCAGTGATGTGGGGGGGCCCTACGAGCAGTACTTC
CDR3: CAISDVGGPYEQYF

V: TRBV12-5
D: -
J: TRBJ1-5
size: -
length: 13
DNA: TGTGCTAGTGGTTCACCCTGGGCGAGGCCCCAGCATTTT
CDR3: CASGSPWARPQHF

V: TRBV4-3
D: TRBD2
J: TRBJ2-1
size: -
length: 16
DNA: TGCGCCAGCAGCCAAGATAAAACTAGCGGGATCGGTGAGCAGTTCTTC
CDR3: CASSQDKTSGIGEQFF

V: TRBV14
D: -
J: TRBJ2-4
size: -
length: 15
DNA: TGTGCCAGCAGCAAAACCCGGGACAACACAAACATTCAGTACTTC
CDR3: CASSKTRDNTNIQYF

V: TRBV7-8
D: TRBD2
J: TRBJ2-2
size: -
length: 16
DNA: TGTGCCAGCAGCCCCTTAGCGGGAGTGAGCACCGGGGAGCTGTTTTTT
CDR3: CASSPLAGVSTGELFF

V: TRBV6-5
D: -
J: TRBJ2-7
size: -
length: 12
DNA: TGTGCCAGCTCACCAGGGGAATACGAGCAGTACTTC
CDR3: CASSPGEYEQYF

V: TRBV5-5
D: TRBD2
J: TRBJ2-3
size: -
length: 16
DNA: TGTGCCAGCAGCTTGGCTAGCGGGTTTGCCACAGATACGCAGTATTTT
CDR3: CASSLASGFATDTQYF

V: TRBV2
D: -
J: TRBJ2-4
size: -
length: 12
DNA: TGTGCCAGCAAAGGGGAAGAAAACATTCAGTACTTC
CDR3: CASKGEENIQYF

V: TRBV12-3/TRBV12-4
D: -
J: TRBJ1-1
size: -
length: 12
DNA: TGTGCCAGCAGTTCGAGGGACACTGAAGCTTTCTTT
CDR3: CASSSRDTEAFF

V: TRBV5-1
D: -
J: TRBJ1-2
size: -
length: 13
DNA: TGCGCCAGCGCGCCCGGGGATAACTATGGCTACACCTTC
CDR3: CASAPGDNYGYTF

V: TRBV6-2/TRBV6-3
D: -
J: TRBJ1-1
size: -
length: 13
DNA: TGTGCCAGCAGTGACCAAGGGGGGGGCTCGGCTTTCTTT
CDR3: CASSDQGGGSAFF

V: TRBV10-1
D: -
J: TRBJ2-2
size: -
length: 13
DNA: TGCGCCAGCAGTGAAACTTTGACCGGGGAGCTGTTTTTT
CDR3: CASSETLTGELFF

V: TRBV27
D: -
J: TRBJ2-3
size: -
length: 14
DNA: TGTGCCAGCAGTTTATCCCCCCGTTCAGATACGCAGTATTTT
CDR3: CASSLSPRSDTQYF

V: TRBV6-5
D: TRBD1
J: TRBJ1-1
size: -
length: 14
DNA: TGTGCCAGCAGTTCGGACAGGGGTTTAACTGAAGCTTTCTTT
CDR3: CASSSDRGLTEAFF

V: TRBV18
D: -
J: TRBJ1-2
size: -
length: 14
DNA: TGTGCCAGCTCACCACCGTCTACTAACTATGGCTACACCTTC
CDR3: CASSPPSTNYGYTF

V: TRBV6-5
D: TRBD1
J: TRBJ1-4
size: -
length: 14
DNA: TGTGCCAGCAGGAGGGGGCGGGGTAATGAAAAACTGTTTTTT
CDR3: CASRRGRGNEKLFF

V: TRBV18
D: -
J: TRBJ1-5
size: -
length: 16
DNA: TGTGCCAGCTCACCAAATCGACAGGTAGTAAATCAGCCCCAGCATTTT
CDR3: CASSPNRQVVNQPQHF

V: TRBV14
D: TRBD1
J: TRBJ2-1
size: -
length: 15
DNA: TGTGCCAGCAGCCAACAATCGACAGGGTGGCATGAGCAGTTCTTC
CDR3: CASSQQSTGWHEQFF

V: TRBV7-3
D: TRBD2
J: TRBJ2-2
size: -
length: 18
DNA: TGTGCCAGCAGCCCCGGGACTAGCCGATCCCGACACACCGGGGAGCTGTTTTTT
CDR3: CASSPGTSRSRHTGELFF

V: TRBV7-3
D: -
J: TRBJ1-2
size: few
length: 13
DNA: TGTGCCAGCAGCTCCAGGGCTGGCTATGGCTACACCTTC
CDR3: CASSSRAGYGYTF

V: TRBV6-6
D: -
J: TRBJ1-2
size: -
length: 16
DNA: TGTGCCAGCAGTTACACCTCGGGGGGGGCTAACTATGGCTACACCTTC
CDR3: CASSYTSGGANYGYTF

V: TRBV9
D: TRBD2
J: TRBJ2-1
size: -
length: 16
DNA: TGTGCCAGCAGCGTGTTATCGGCTAGCGGAGAGGGTGAGCAGTTCTTC
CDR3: CASSVLSASGEGEQFF

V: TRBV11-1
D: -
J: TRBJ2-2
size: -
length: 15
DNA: TGTGCCAGCAGCACGACTTCCTACCCGACCGGGGAGCTGTTTTTT
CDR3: CASSTTSYPTGELFF

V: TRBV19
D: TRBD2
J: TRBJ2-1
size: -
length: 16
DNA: TGTGCCAGTAGTACAGCGGGCGGGAGGGCCCGACATGAGCAGTTCTTC
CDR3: CASSTAGGRARHEQFF

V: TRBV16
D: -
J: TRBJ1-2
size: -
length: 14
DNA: TGTGCCAGCAGCCAATTTCCAGGGAACTATGGCTACACCTTC
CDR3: CASSQFPGNYGYTF

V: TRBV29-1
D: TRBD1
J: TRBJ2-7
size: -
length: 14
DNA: TGCAGCGTTGTGTCCGGGACAGCCACCTACGAGCAGTACTTC
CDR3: CSVVSGTATYEQYF

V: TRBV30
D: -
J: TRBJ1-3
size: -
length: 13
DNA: TGTGCCTGGACGAGGGACTCTGGAAACACCATATATTTT
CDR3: CAWTRDSGNTIYF

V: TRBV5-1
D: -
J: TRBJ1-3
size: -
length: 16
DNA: TGCGCCAGCAGCCAGGTGGCAGGGAACTCTGGAAACACCATATATTTT
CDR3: CASSQVAGNSGNTIYF

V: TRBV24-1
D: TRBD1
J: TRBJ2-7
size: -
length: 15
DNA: TGTGCCACCAGTGACTGGAGACAGGGTTCCTACGAGCAGTACTTC
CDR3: CATSDWRQGSYEQYF

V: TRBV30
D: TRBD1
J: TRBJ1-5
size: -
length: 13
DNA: TGTGCCTGGAGCCTCGGACAGGATCAGCCCCAGCATTTT
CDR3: CAWSLGQDQPQHF

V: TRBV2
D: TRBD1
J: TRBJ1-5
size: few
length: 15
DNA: TGTGCCAGCAGTGGAGACAGGGGTGGTAATCAGCCCCAGCATTTT
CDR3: CASSGDRGGNQPQHF

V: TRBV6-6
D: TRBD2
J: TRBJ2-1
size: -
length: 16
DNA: TGTGCCAGCAGTTACTCGAGATCTAGCGGAAACAATGAGCAGTTCTTC
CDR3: CASSYSRSSGNNEQFF

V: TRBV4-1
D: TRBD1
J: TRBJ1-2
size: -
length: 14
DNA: TGCGCCAGCAGCCAGGGGACAGCTAACTATGGCTACACCTTC
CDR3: CASSQGTANYGYTF

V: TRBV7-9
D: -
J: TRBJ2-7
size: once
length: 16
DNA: TGTGCCAGCAGCTCCTCATTGGGGGGAGACCCATACGAGCAGTACTTC
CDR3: CASSSSLGGDPYEQYF

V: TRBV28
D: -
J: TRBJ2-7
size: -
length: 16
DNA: TGTGCCAGCAGTACGTCCGAGACTAGTTCCTACTACGAGCAGTACTTC
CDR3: CASSTSETSSYYEQYF

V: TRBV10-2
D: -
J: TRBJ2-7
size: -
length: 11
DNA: TGCGCCAGCAGCTATCTGTACGAGCAGTACTTC
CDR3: CASSYLYEQYF

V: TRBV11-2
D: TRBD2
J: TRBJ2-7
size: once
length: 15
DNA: TGTGCCAGCAGCTTAATGGTAGCGGGTACCTACGAGCAGTACTTC
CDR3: CASSLMVAGTYEQYF

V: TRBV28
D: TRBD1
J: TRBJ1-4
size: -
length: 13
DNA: TGTGCCAGCAGTTCTGGACAGGGTGGTAAACTGTTTTTT
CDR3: CASSSGQGGKLFF

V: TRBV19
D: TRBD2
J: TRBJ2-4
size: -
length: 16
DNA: TGTGCCAGTAGTTCGGGACTAGCGGGAGGTACGGACATTCAGTACTTC
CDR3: CASSSGLAGGTDIQYF

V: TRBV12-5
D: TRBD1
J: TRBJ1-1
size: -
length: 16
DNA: TGTGCTAGTGGTCGCGGACAGGGGGCGATGAACACTGAAGCTTTCTTT
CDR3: CASGRGQGAMNTEAFF

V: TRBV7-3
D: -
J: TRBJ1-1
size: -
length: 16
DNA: TGTGCCAGCAGCTTAGTCGGGACTGCAAGAAACACTGAAGCTTTCTTT
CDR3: CASSLVGTARNTEAFF

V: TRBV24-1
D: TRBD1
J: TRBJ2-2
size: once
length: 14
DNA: TGTGCCACCAGTGACAACAGGGGGCCGGGGGAGCTGTTTTTT
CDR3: CATSDNRGPGELFF

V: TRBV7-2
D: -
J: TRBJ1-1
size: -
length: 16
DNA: TGTGCCAGCAGCTTAAATCCGTCGGGGAAGGGAACTGAAGCTTTCTTT
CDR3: CASSLNPSGKGTEAFF

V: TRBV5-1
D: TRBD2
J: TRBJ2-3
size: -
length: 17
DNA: TGCGCCAGCAGCTTGTGGACTAGCGGGGGGAGCACAGATACGCAGTATTTT
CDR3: CASSLWTSGGSTDTQYF

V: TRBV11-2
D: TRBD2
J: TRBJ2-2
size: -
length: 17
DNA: TGTGCCAGCAGACTAGGACTAGCGGGATCGAACACCGGGGAGCTGTTTTTT
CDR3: CASRLGLAGSNTGELFF